This T cell receptor beta chain was identified in a study of OX40 agonist ivuxolimab in advanced cancers. General observations from the study: At doses 0.1 to 3.0 mg/kg, CD4+ and CD8+ clones expanded.

About this clone itself: Its matching antigen is unknown.

Per the germline V gene, CDR1 is GTSNPN and CDR2 is SVGIG (reference sequence). With V trimmed by 1 base and J by 9 bases, 3 bases remained unmatched. The CDR3 totals 13 residues. Measured with immunoSEQ multiplex PCR; TCRdb has only the in-frame clones, and not every one. This table has some 63,000 clones, roughly nine tenths appearing once. The clonotype comes from an adult with an advanced solid tumor such as melanoma, head and neck, liver or kidney cancer. The specimen comprised CD4+ or CD8+ T cells sorted from blood, sampled in a trial of the OX40 agonist ivuxolimab. This chain links TRBV30 with TRBJ1-1, with 12 bases aligning to TRBD1. In DNA, the CDR3 is TGTGCCTGGAGTGCCGGGACAGGGGGCAAAGCTTTCTTT. Translated: CAWSAGTGGKAFF. Full variable domain (missing parts from reference TRBV30 and TRBJ1-1): SQTIHQWPATLVQPVGSPLSLECTVEGTSNPNLYWYRQAAGRGLQLLFYSVGIGQISSEVPQNLSASRPQDRQFILSSKKLLLSDSGFYLCAWSAGTGGKAFFGQGTRLTVV.